What follows describes a single T cell receptor beta chain. The data were taken from a study of blood T cell repertoires in COVID-19. Study as a whole: The United States, Italy and Spain provided the acute and convalescent COVID-19 samples. Nucleic acid was either cDNA or gDNA, and it came from T cells, B-cell-depleted T cells, or PBMCs.

Methods used by the authors: Amplification of reference gene primers was used by the study to estimate nucleated cell counts. Clones were sequenced by immunoSEQ multiplex PCR, and TCRdb holds only the in-frame ones, with some missing. V and J calls and clone size come straight from that table; D and trimming were deduced from the DNA. The sample has 400,000 to 550,000 clones, around 88% seen once. Trimming pared 4 bases from V and 0 bases from J, leaving 11 bases between. The length of the CDR3 is 15 residues. CDR1 is SGHRS and CDR2 is YFSETQ in the germline V gene. This chain uses TRBV5-1 with TRBJ2-1, with a weak D call TRBD2 (5 bases). The source of this sequence is a woman under 40 with acute or convalescent COVID-19. The sequenced sample consisted of peripheral blood. The CDR3 loop is CASSKDSSSYNEQFF. DNA of the CDR3: TGCGCCAGCAGCAAGGACTCGAGCTCCTACAATGAGCAGTTCTTC. The variable domain in full, with the rest retrieved from reference TRBV5-1 and TRBJ2-1, is KAGVTQTPRYLIKTRGQQVTLSCSPISGHRSVSWYQQTPGQGLQFLFEYFSETQRNKGNFPGRFSGRQFSNSRSEMNVSTLELGDSALYLCASSKDSSSYNEQFFGPGTRLTVL.